Reported below is one T cell receptor (beta chain). Its antigen is not yet known. Qualities for individual bases were not recorded, and no much larger clone is one base off. These data originate in a study of blood T cell repertoires in COVID-19 (dated by TCRdb to 2020 to 2022). A note on the overall study: Samples covering the acute and convalescent phases of COVID-19 were provided by collaborators in the United States, Italy and Spain. The repertoires were released in a freely available public database intended as a resource for research on the immune response to SARS-CoV-2. Subjects who had been exposed to COVID-19, were actively infected with it, or had recovered from it provided the deeply sampled blood TCRbeta repertoires that made up the dataset. A de-identified subject ID, COVID-19 status, age in years and sex were almost always included in the sample metadata. The material from the prospective study consisted of cDNA or gDNA derived from T cells, B-cell-depleted T cells, or PBMCs. Where HLA class I and class II types were available, the types were taken from metadata supplied by the sample provider, not from assay-based typing. The samples were drawn from two sources: the first 160 participants of the ongoing ImmuneRACE study, and 1,000 to 1,500 subjects contributed by 6 global collaborators. Summary of the overall study and its limitations: How much clinical and demographic metadata was included differed by source and by participant, and the metadata was provided uncurated.

Germline trimming amounts to 6 bases on V and 3 bases on J, with 10 as the count of junction bases outside the gene matches. The germline V gene yields MDHEN for CDR1 and SYDVKM for CDR2. The CDR3 runs 15 residues from the cysteine to the valine. Only the CDR3 DNA is retained, 45 bases long and in frame from the first base. TCRbeta CDR3 regions were amplified from genomic DNA by means of the immunoSEQ Assay, a bias-controlled multiplex PCR. Turning to the authors' computational methods: The number of nucleated cells in each sample was estimated from the amplification of reference gene primers within the assay. To quantify the absolute abundance of each unique TCRbeta CDR3 rearrangement, sequence reads were collapsed and filtered. For each sample, productive Simpson clonality was calculated by taking the square root of Simpson's diversity index across productive rearrangements. In its TCRdb copy, this immuneACCESS table keeps in-frame sequences only and misses some clones. Where compared with another copy, unresolved V genes explain less than half of these, and the others have no known cause. That table gives V, J and clone size, and the DNA gave D and trimming. The sample has 30,000 to 40,000 clones on record, 85% of them singletons. The biggest ten clones account for approximately 40% of the sample.

The collaborating institutions used their own protocols to collect whole blood in K2EDTA tubes. For TCRbeta analysis, collaborators shipped samples as frozen whole blood, isolated PBMCs, or DNA extracted from either of those sample types. The sequenced sample was peripheral blood. This TCR was recovered from a man aged 55 to 70 with active or convalescent COVID-19. The chain joins TRBV28 to TRBJ2-7; 8 of the junction bases match TRBD1. Read as DNA, the sequence is TGTGCCAGCAGGCCCCTAGGACAGGGTTTCTACGAGCAGTACGTC. This yields the protein CASRPLGQGFYEQYV.